These 25 T cell receptor beta chains originate from one sample sequenced in a study of shared clonotypes between healthy human individuals (dated by TCRdb to about 2020). The library was prepared using the immunoSEQ multiplex PCR assay. The table comes from immuneACCESS by way of TCRdb, which keeps in-frame sequences with V and J called. Part of the clones is missing from these tables; in studies checked, under half for an unresolved V gene and the rest for unknown reasons. Recorded for this sample are about a million clones; about three quarters of them occurred a single time. Together, the top ten hold about 1.5% of the sample. The sequencing sample was made of memory CD4+ T cells sorted from blood. The sample's cell subset or site label, decoded: CD45RA-negative fraction. These receptors all come from a young man in good health.

This clone has only one observation. The gene calls are TRBV30 and TRBJ2-2; no clear D. The CDR3 consists of 14 residues. With 2 bases removed from V and 6 bases from J, the gap between germline ends came to 13 bases. Germline V gene sequence: CDR1 GTSNPN, CDR2 SVGIG (reference sequence). CDR3 sequence: CAWSIGWSSGELFF. In nucleotides, the CDR3 is TGTGCCTGGAGTATAGGCTGGTCGTCCGGGGAGCTGTTTTTT.

The chain recombines TRBV5-1 with TRBJ2-3; perhaps TRBD1 as D (6 bases). Germline CDR1 SGHRS, CDR2 YFSETQ. The CDR3 runs 14 residues. The germline V and J ends were trimmed by 5 bases and 3 bases, with 13 bases remaining between them. CDR3 in DNA: TGCGCCAGCAGGGAACAGGGTAATACAGATACGCAGTATTTT. Protein sequence: CASREQGNTDTQYF.

The chain recombines TRBV6-6 with TRBJ2-3, with D possibly TRBD1 on 6 matching bases. Trimming took off 5 bases at V and 5 bases at J, with 20 bases between the two ends. Germline lookup yields CDR1 MNHNY and CDR2 SVGAGI (reference sequence). The CDR3 consists of 16 residues. The CDR3 reads CASSADRPSRGDTQYF. The CDR3, as DNA: TGTGCCAGCAGTGCCGACAGGCCCTCTAGGGGAGATACGCAGTATTTT.

J is TRBJ2-5 and V is TRBV15; D call uncertain. The CDR3 totals 14 residues. V shed 3 bases and J shed 5 bases, with 13 bases lying between them. Germline V CDR1 and CDR2: LNHNV, YYDKDF (reference sequence). The CDR3 region is CATSRDPLPETQYF. The DNA of the CDR3 is TGTGCCACCAGCAGGGATCCCCTCCCCGAGACCCAGTACTTC.

This clone was found once. V and J are TRBV6-5 and TRBJ1-6; D remains unclear. The CDR3 runs 15 residues. V lost 5 bases, J lost 7 bases, and 15 bases lay in between. The germline V gene encodes CDR1 MNHEY and CDR2 SVGAGI. The CDR3 DNA reads as TGTGCCAGCAGTGTAGGCAATACTGGGAATTCACCCCTCCACTTT. This translates into CASSVGNTGNSPLHF.

Concerning this clone itself: Different DNA sequences within this sample yield the same CDR3. The genes are TRBV19 and TRBJ1-2, with D unclear. The ends were cut back, 6 bases at V and 1 base at J, with 9 bases in the middle. CDR3 length equals 13 residues. Germline V gene data show CDR1 as LNHDA and CDR2 as SQIVND (reference sequence). DNA of the CDR3: TGTGCCAGTAGCCCCCCCGTTAACTATGGCTACACCTTC. Translated: CASSPPVNYGYTF.

A single count supports this clone. The V call is TRBV2, the J call TRBJ1-1; D possibly corresponds to TRBD1 (5 bases). V was trimmed by 10 bases and J by 0 bases, leaving 21 bases between them. Looked up from germline, CDR1 is SNHLY and CDR2 is FYNNEI. The CDR3 runs to 16 residues. CDR3 amino acids: CATPGGRGDMNTEAFF. The CDR3 DNA reads TGTGCCACCCCTGGAGGAAGGGGAGACATGAACACTGAAGCTTTCTTT.

V usage is TRBV5-6 and J usage is TRBJ2-1; a weak D match, TRBD2 (5 bases). The CDR3 consists of 17 residues. V was cut by 4 bases and J by 3 bases, with 20 bases left in between. Germline loops: CDR1 SGHDT, CDR2 YYEEEE. The CDR3 loop is CASSSREGFTDYNEQFF. As DNA, the CDR3 is TGTGCCAGCAGCAGCCGCGAGGGCTTTACCGACTACAATGAGCAGTTCTTC.

To note about this clone: This CDR3 is also generated by other DNA sequences in the sample. CDR3: CASSDYLEAFF. The CDR3 region has the DNA TGTGCCAGCAGTGACTATTTGGAAGCTTTCTTT. V gene TRBV6-1 combines with J gene TRBJ1-1; no firm D call. Deletions cut 3 bases from V and 8 bases from J, with 7 bases between. The germline gives CDR1 MNHNS, CDR2 SASEGT. The CDR3 is 11 amino acids.

The chain couples TRBV7-2 to TRBJ2-7; D unclear. Trimming left V 5 bases short and J 5 bases short, with 7 bases between. The germline V gene encodes CDR1 SGHTA and CDR2 FQGNSA. The CDR3 is made up of 11 amino acids. CDR3 loop: CASSPRDEQYF. Here the CDR3 DNA reads TGTGCCAGCAGCCCTAGGGACGAGCAGTACTTC.

The chain combines TRBV12-5 with TRBJ2-1; 7 bases are a match to TRBD1. The CDR3 contains 13 residues. From germline, CDR1 is LGHNT and CDR2 FRNRAP. V lost 6 bases and J lost 4; bases outside the gene matches: 3. Here the CDR3 reads CASGTGSYNEQFF. DNA of the CDR3: TGTGCTAGTGGGACAGGGTCTTACAATGAGCAGTTCTTC.

This sequence joins TRBV6-5 and TRBJ1-1; 10 bases line up with TRBD1. This CDR3 contains 15 residues. Unmatched junction bases numbered 6, after V lost 4 bases and J lost 4 bases. Germline assignment: CDR1 MNHEY and CDR2 SVGAGI. CDR3 loop: CASSWGDRGGTEAFF. The CDR3 DNA follows: TGTGCCAGCAGTTGGGGGGACAGGGGTGGCACTGAAGCTTTCTTT.

This sequence joins TRBV10-3 and TRBJ1-6, with 9 bases identical to TRBD1. CDR1 is ENHRY and CDR2 is SYGVKD in the germline V gene. Trimming at V came to 4 bases and at J to 9 bases, leaving 7 bases not matched to a gene. CDR3 length equals 15 residues. This CDR3 is CAISGPGQGGSPLHF. The CDR3 DNA sequence: TGTGCCATCAGTGGTCCGGGACAGGGCGGTTCACCCCTCCACTTT.

The chain couples TRBV9 to TRBJ2-1; 8 nucleotides match TRBD2. V lost 1 base and J lost 7; bases outside the gene matches: 10. The CDR3 spans 16 residues. Germline-derived CDR1 and CDR2 are SGDLS and YYNGEE. CDR3 loop: CASSVSPGGPENEQFF. CDR3 sequence (DNA): TGTGCCAGCAGCGTATCTCCGGGGGGGCCGGAAAATGAGCAGTTCTTC.

The chain recombines TRBV2 with TRBJ2-1; D gene uncertain. CDR1 SNHLY and CDR2 FYNNEI come from the germline V gene. Trimming cost V 4 bases and J 0 bases, with 7 bases left between them. This CDR3 comprises 14 residues. CDR3 bases: TGTGCCAGCAGTGGGACCAGCTCCTACAATGAGCAGTTCTTC. Protein product: CASSGTSSYNEQFF.

This chain joins TRBV19 and TRBJ1-4; TRBD1 might be the D (5 bases). Germline loops: CDR1 LNHDA, CDR2 SQIVND (reference sequence). The CDR3 loop spans 19 amino acids. Trimming cost V 4 bases and J 0 bases, with 21 bases left between them. CDR3 DNA sequence: TGTGCCAGTAGTACCTACCAGGGCGGGAGGACTGCAACTAATGAAAAACTGTTTTTT. Translation: CASSTYQGGRTATNEKLFF.

The chain has TRBV10-3 and TRBJ2-2; D is perhaps TRBD1 or TRBD2 (5 bases each). The CDR3 covers 15 residues. V lost 9 bases, J lost 0 bases, and 14 bases lay in between. Germline CDR1 ENHRY, CDR2 SYGVKD. The CDR3 DNA sequence: TGTGCCATGGGGGTCGGGCGGTCGAACACCGGGGAGCTGTTTTTT. It yields the protein CAMGVGRSNTGELFF.

This clone has more than one count but fewer than ten. The chain is built from TRBV5-1 and TRBJ1-2; D unresolved. The CDR3 is 14 residues long. The germline gives CDR1 SGHRS, CDR2 YFSETQ. The V gene lost 0 bases and the J gene lost 2 bases, with 8 bases spanning the gap. The CDR3 DNA follows: TGCGCCAGCAGCTTGGGAGGGCACAACTATGGCTACACCTTC. Residues: CASSLGGHNYGYTF.

The J gene is TRBJ1-2, the V gene TRBV27; 8 nucleotides line up with TRBD1. The V segment lost 6 bases and the J segment 0 bases; nucleotides outside the gene matches: 6. The CDR3 totals 15 residues. CDR1 and CDR2 (germline): MNHEY, SMNVEV (reference sequence). CDR3 DNA sequence: TGTGCCAGCAGGCATCGGACAGGGTCTAACTATGGCTACACCTTC. Residues: CASRHRTGSNYGYTF.

Comment on this clone: The same CDR3 can be traced to other DNA sequences in this sample. The chain joins TRBV30 to TRBJ1-1; perhaps TRBD1 as D (5 bases). The V and J ends lost 1 base and 2 bases respectively, with 8 bases between them. Germline V lookup: CDR1 GTSNPN, CDR2 SVGIG (reference sequence). This CDR3 is 13 amino acids long. Here the CDR3 DNA reads TGTGCCTGGAGTGCGGGGGGTAACACTGAAGCTTTCTTT. Its translation: CAWSAGGNTEAFF.

This clone occurred once. V gene TRBV4-2 combines with J gene TRBJ2-1; the D is unclear. V dropped 0 bases and J dropped 9 bases, with 12 bases sitting between them. CDR3 size: 14 residues. Germline V CDR1 and CDR2: LGHNA, YNFKEQ. CDR3 region: CASSQEALAGEQFF. Written as DNA, the CDR3 is TGTGCCAGCAGCCAAGAAGCTCTGGCCGGTGAGCAGTTCTTC.

In its sample, this clone was seen a few times. This rearrangement joins TRBV10-2 to TRBJ1-2, with 11 bases aligning to TRBD1. The CDR3 loop spans 14 amino acids. Germline V gene sequence: CDR1 WSHSY, CDR2 SAAADI. Losses at the gene ends were 6 bases for V and 11 bases for J; bases not matched to a gene: 11. The CDR3 loop is CASRGDIGTGGYTF. In nucleotides, the CDR3 is TGCGCCAGCAGGGGAGACATCGGGACAGGGGGATACACCTTC.

The chain is built from TRBV2 and TRBJ1-5; TRBD1 matches 10 bases. Unmatched junction bases numbered 9, after V lost 0 bases and J lost 4 bases. Germline V lookup: CDR1 SNHLY, CDR2 FYNNEI. The CDR3 is made up of 18 amino acids. The CDR3 sequence: CASSEALGDRGGNQPQHF. The CDR3 nucleotides are TGTGCCAGCAGTGAAGCGCTGGGGGACAGGGGAGGGAATCAGCCCCAGCATTTT.

This chain joins TRBV5-4 and TRBJ1-2, with 10 positions matching TRBD1. Germline trimming cut 3 bases from V and 1 base from J; bases unmatched to any gene: 6. This CDR3 region has 16 residues. The germline CDR1 and CDR2 sequences are SGHNT and YYREEE (reference sequence). The CDR3 DNA is TGTGCCAGCAGCTCGACAGGACAGGGGGGTAACTATGGCTACACCTTC. It translates to CASSSTGQGGNYGYTF.

This chain connects TRBV6-1 to TRBJ1-2; the D is unclear. The CDR3 has 13 amino acids. Germline-derived CDR1 and CDR2 are MNHNS and SASEGT. The V gene lost 6 bases and the J gene lost 6 bases, with 14 bases spanning the gap. The CDR3 is CASSLLTGDGYTF. CDR3 DNA: TGTGCCAGCAGCCTTTTGACGGGAGATGGCTACACCTTC.